These 20 T cell receptor beta chains were sequenced from one sample in a study of blood T cells in healthy people across ages. The authors ran a second PCR of roughly 6 to 12 cycles using a sample-barcoded 5' primer and a J-beta primer mix. Using its own MiXCR run on the 5' RACE reads, TCRdb lists one record per CDR3 protein. The repertoire holds 850,000 to 1,000,000 distinct CDR3 sequences, with 48% as singletons. The sequenced sample consisted of blood. The receptors were gathered from a man between 25 and 39 years old in good health.

This clonotype was seen more than once but under ten times. The gene calls are TRBV7-9 and TRBJ2-7; either TRBD1 or TRBD2 may supply D (6 bases each). Germline V gene lookup returns CDR1 SEHNR and CDR2 FQNEAQ (reference sequence). V lost 1 base and J 4 bases, leaving 17 bases between the germline ends. This CDR3 spans 16 amino acids. Here the CDR3 reads CASSLVGSRGGYEQYF. CDR3 DNA: TGTGCCAGCAGCTTAGTTGGTTCCCGAGGGGGGTACGAGCAGTACTTC.

V is TRBV4-3 and J is TRBJ2-5; 9 bases agree with TRBD1. Gene TRBJ2-7 matches the end of the DNA better, so the J call may be wrong. CDR3 length: 15 residues. Germline V CDR1 and CDR2: LGHNA, YSLEER. This CDR3 is CASSQDVDRGYEQYF. The CDR3 coding sequence is TGCGCCAGCAGCCAAGACGTGGACAGGGGTTACGAGCAGTACTTC.

The chain carries TRBV28 and TRBJ1-3, with no clear D. The V end lost 8 bases, the J end lost 3 bases, and 8 bases lay between the germline ends. This CDR3 is built from 12 residues. Germline lookup yields CDR1 MDHEN and CDR2 SYDVKM. The CDR3 nucleotides read TGTGCCAGCCGTTCGCATGGAAACACCATATATTTT. Translating it yields CASRSHGNTIYF.

This chain uses TRBV3-1 with TRBJ1-2; D uncertain. The CDR3 sequence is 15 residues long. Germline V gene sequence: CDR1 LGHDT, CDR2 YNNKEL (reference sequence). V lost 1 base and J 2 bases, leaving 11 bases between the germline ends. The CDR3 DNA is TGTGCCAGCAGCCAAGTCCTGGGATGGAACTATGGCTACACCTTC. Protein product: CASSQVLGWNYGYTF.

The chain uses TRBV20-1 and TRBJ1-1; TRBD1 is a possible D gene (6 bases). Deletions cut 0 bases from V and 0 bases from J, with 11 bases between. The CDR3 extends over 15 amino acids. CDR1 and CDR2 from the germline V gene are DFQATT and SNEGSKA (reference sequence). The CDR3 nucleotides are TGCAGTGCTAGAGATTGGGGGCAGCTGAACACTGAAGCTTTCTTT. Its translation: CSARDWGQLNTEAFF.

The chain is built from TRBV6-6 and TRBJ2-7; the D gene is possibly TRBD2 (5 bases). CDR3 length equals 15 residues. With 6 bases removed from V and 4 bases from J, the gap between germline ends came to 19 bases. Germline CDR1 MNHNY, CDR2 SVGAGI (reference sequence). The CDR3 loop reads CASRSHREEGYEQYF. CDR3 nucleotides: TGTGCCAGCAGATCACACCGGGAAGAAGGATACGAGCAGTACTTC.

The gene calls are TRBV27 and TRBJ2-7, with TRBD1 matching 9 bases. V shed 7 bases and J 5 bases; nucleotides not matched to a gene: 6. CDR1 is MNHEY, CDR2 SMNVEV, per germline (reference sequence). This CDR3 is 13 amino acids long. The CDR3 loop reads CASTLDRGNEQYF. DNA for the CDR3: TGTGCCAGCACCCTGGACAGGGGCAACGAGCAGTACTTC.

The genes are TRBV4-3 and TRBJ1-4, with D unclear. The V end lost 2 bases, the J end lost 0 bases, and 1 base lay between the germline ends. CDR1 is LGHNA, CDR2 YSLEER, per germline. The CDR3 loop spans 13 amino acids. As DNA, the CDR3 is TGCGCCAGCAGCCAAACAACTAATGAAAAACTGTTTTTT. Translating it yields CASSQTTNEKLFF.

The chain has TRBV29-1 and TRBJ2-1; 9 bases agree with TRBD2. The CDR3 runs 12 residues. Germline trimming cut 4 bases from V and 9 bases from J; bases unmatched to any gene: 4. Germline CDR1 reads SQVTM; CDR2 reads ANQGSEA. DNA of the CDR3: TGCAGCGTTGGCGGGGGGGCCCGTGAGCAGTTCTTC. It specifies CSVGGGAREQFF.

This clonotype occurred a few times. The chain joins TRBV27 to TRBJ2-1; tentative D call: TRBD1 (6 bases). CDR1 and CDR2 from the germline V gene are MNHEY and SMNVEV (reference sequence). Trimming removed 6 bases from V and 0 bases from J, with 12 bases in between. This CDR3 is 15 amino acids long. CDR3 loop: CASRGAGSSYNEQFF. The CDR3 DNA sequence: TGTGCCAGCAGGGGGGCAGGGAGCTCCTACAATGAGCAGTTCTTC.

There are a few counts of this clonotype. The chain has TRBV27 and TRBJ1-2, with a weak D call TRBD1 (5 bases). The CDR3 is made up of 14 amino acids. V was clipped by 5 bases and J by 4 bases, with 14 bases between them. CDR1 is MNHEY and CDR2 is SMNVEV in the germline V gene (reference sequence). The CDR3 bases are TGTGCCAGCAGTGCCCAAGCAGGGCCCTATGGCTACACCTTC. It yields the protein CASSAQAGPYGYTF.

V is TRBV4-1 and J is TRBJ2-7; possibly TRBD1 for D (6 bases). The V end was cut by 0 bases, the J end by 6 bases, with 18 bases between. Germline V lookup: CDR1 MGHRA, CDR2 YSYEKL. The CDR3 totals 16 residues. The CDR3 spells CASSQDRYRTVTEQYF. Here the CDR3 DNA reads TGCGCCAGCAGCCAAGACCGATATCGGACAGTCACCGAGCAGTACTTC.

This clonotype was seen a handful of times. V usage is TRBV20-1 and J usage is TRBJ2-7, with 8 positions matching TRBD2. Trimming removed 2 bases from V and 4 bases from J; junction bases left unmatched: 4. The CDR3 covers 13 residues. From germline, CDR1 is DFQATT and CDR2 SNEGSKA (reference sequence). The CDR3 nucleotides are TGCAGTGCTAGAATAACTAGCGGTTACGAGCAGTACTTC. It translates to CSARITSGYEQYF.

This clonotype has more than one count but fewer than ten. The chain couples TRBV27 to TRBJ2-5, with unresolved D. TRBJ2-7 matches the DNA end more closely, so the J call is doubtful. The CDR3 contains 13 residues. Germline CDR1 MNHEY, CDR2 SMNVEV (reference sequence). In nucleotides, the CDR3 is TGTGCCAGCAGTTCGCGGTCTCATCCCGAGCAGTACTTC. As protein: CASSSRSHPEQYF.

This clonotype has a count of ten or more. The rearrangement joins TRBV7-2 to TRBJ2-7; D unclear. The CDR3 is 12 amino acids. Germline lookup yields CDR1 SGHTA and CDR2 FQGNSA. With 6 bases removed from V and 2 bases from J, the gap between germline ends came to 8 bases. For the CDR3, the DNA is TGTGCCAGCAGTTTATCGACCTACGAGCAGTACTTC. It codes for CASSLSTYEQYF.

The V gene is TRBV30, the J gene TRBJ2-5, with unresolved D. CDR1 and CDR2 (germline): GTSNPN, SVGIG (reference sequence). CDR3 length: 12 amino acids. Deletions cut 6 bases from V and 5 bases from J, with 13 bases between. The CDR3 region is CACKRVRETQYF. CDR3 nucleotides: TGTGCCTGCAAGAGAGTTCGGGAGACCCAGTACTTC.

The table lists this clonotype with a few counts. J is TRBJ2-7 and V is TRBV27, with D tentatively TRBD1 (7 bases). The CDR3 length is 14 residues. Germline V gene sequence: CDR1 MNHEY, CDR2 SMNVEV (reference sequence). The V end was cut by 5 bases, the J end by 7 bases, with 18 bases between. The CDR3 sequence: CASSPGGPNSEQYF. DNA of the CDR3: TGTGCCAGCAGTCCAGGGGGGCCCAACTCGGAGCAGTACTTC.

On this clonotype itself: A junction boundary mismatches the germline segment, possibly from a read error. The rearrangement joins TRBV6-5 to TRBJ2-1; tentative D call: TRBD2 (6 bases). Looked up from germline, CDR1 is MNHEY and CDR2 is SVGAGI. CDR3 size: 13 residues. The CDR3 is CASSSQDYNERFF. The CDR3 coding sequence is TGTGCCAGCAGTTCCCAGGACTACAATGAGCGGTTCTTC.

This sequence joins TRBV7-2 and TRBJ2-5, with 10 positions matching TRBD2. The CDR3 sequence is 18 residues long. V shed 1 base, J shed 5 bases, and the junction held 13 bases outside the gene matches. Germline V gives CDR1 SGHTA, CDR2 FQGNSA. The DNA of the CDR3 is TGTGCCAGCAGCTTAGTTATGGTTAGCGGGGGGCCATGGGAGACCCAGTACTTC. It yields the protein CASSLVMVSGGPWETQYF.

CDR3 sequence reads: CSARDIQGRNQPQHF. CDR3 nucleotides: TGCAGTGCTAGAGATATACAGGGGCGCAATCAGCCCCAGCATTTT. The rearrangement links TRBV20-1 to TRBJ1-5; 7 bases line up with TRBD1. Per germline, CDR1 DFQATT and CDR2 SNEGSKA (reference sequence). The CDR3 loop spans 15 amino acids. The junction had 4 bases not matched to a gene; V was cut back by 0 bases and J by 2 bases.